The present TCR beta chain was sequenced within a study of long-term antiretroviral therapy in people with HIV (dated by TCRdb to 2021 to 2024). Regarding the research as a whole: The earliest samples were collected roughly a decade before the 2015 WHO recommendation for immediate ART, at a time when ART was usually postponed until CD4 counts fell. Of the approximately 30 participants with HIV, 10 to 11 were female. Test extractions of a monoclonal T-cell line alongside approximately 34 polyclonal samples showed no cross-contamination during QIAcube processing. This retrospective serial study examined whether starting ART and sustained HIV suppression were associated with changes in the composition and diversity of the TRB repertoire in peripheral blood. A total of 150 to 200 cryopreserved PBMC samples came from 25 to 35 adults with confirmed HIV infection and were collected serially over a mean of roughly 6 years (range 1-12). The study at large found these results: Starting ART was linked to a significant rise in TRB diversity, yet even after long-term ART the diversity remained significantly lower than in transplant donor controls. The repertoire was dominated across all time points by expanded TRB clones identified before ART initiation, although this dominance was seen to fluctuate and to decrease in many PLHIV after ART. No data were available on ART adherence, viral resistance or therapy changes, limiting inferences about post-ART repertoire changes. Since PBMC availability was limited, sequencing covered only the TCR beta chain, with no alpha chain pairing. Because pre-ART samples had limited cell numbers, profiling was done on unsorted PBMC rather than on sorted CD4+ and CD8+ T cells. The samples were dated from the mid-2000s to the late 2010s, and the ART regimens that were used may be less effective than current ART regimens. Compared with controls, HIV repertoires had narrower CDR3 length ranges, and the network structure pointed to an antigen-experienced repertoire that shifted only slightly toward naive after ART.

V and J lose 3 bases and 7 bases, and a span of 10 bases separates them. Looking up the germline V gene yields CDR1 SGHTA and CDR2 FQGTGA. There are 13 amino acids in the CDR3, from cysteine to phenylalanine inclusive. This entry keeps only the CDR3 DNA: 39 bases, framed from base 1. To be included, a participant needed at least one PBMC sample from before ART initiation plus at least two post-ART samples. Every participant with HIV received treatment in the United States of America. Before DNA extraction, cryopreserved samples of roughly 0.85-10 million PBMC were thawed and washed. At the time of the earliest PBMC sample for each participant with HIV, ages ranged from roughly 23 to 60 years. Each participant contributed PBMC samples from 1-4 timepoints before ART initiation and 2-8 timepoints after ART initiation, with a median of 7 samples. For every participant, serial HIV viral load, CD4+ T-cell count, ART history and demographic data were obtained. A Qiagen kit on a QIAcube was used to extract genomic DNA from unsorted PBMC, with samples processed in batches of 12.

Sequencing of the TRB variable region was done with the immunoSEQ hsTCRB v3.0 assay at survey level resolution. The targeted TRB sequencing depth was roughly 40,000-55,000 T-cell genomes per sample. TRB libraries were pooled and sequenced on an Illumina MiSeq using a v3 150-cycle kit. In the source study's methods: Repertoire analysis was performed in R inside a reproducible Nextflow workflow that covered QC, data transformation and analysis. LymphoSeq2, an R package for exploring AIRR-Seq data, was used to implement the custom analyses. A few samples that produced fewer than 5000 total TRB sequences were removed, so some 190 HIV repertoires were analyzed. Of the roughly 190 retained HIV repertoires, about 60 were collected before and about 130 after ART initiation. Repertoires were downsampled to 5000 TRB nucleotide sequences, and summary statistics were averaged over 100 downsampling iterations. The analysis kept only TRB sequences whose CDR3 regions were at least seven amino acids long. Diversity was measured with a Shannon entropy-derived clonality score and the Gini coefficient. In repertoire networks, the top 5000 CDR3 amino acid sequences were linked whenever an edit distance of one separated two sequences. Antigen specificity groups and MHC restriction were predicted for TRB CDR3 amino acid sequences with GLIPH2. CDR3 amino acid sequences were matched against VDJdb and McPAS-TCR to flag known CMV, EBV, HIV or tissue antigen associations. Pre-ART, post-ART and control groups were compared with Wilcoxon signed-rank tests and Holm-Bonferroni correction. TCRdb obtained this table from immuneACCESS and retained in-frame rearrangements with V and J assigned. These tables miss some clones; where compared with another copy, unresolved V genes account for less than half of the shortfall, and the remainder is unexplained. D and trimming come from the DNA, and the V and J calls and clone size come from that table. The sample table contains some 20,000 clones; only one count was recorded for about three quarters of them. The ten largest account for around 15% of the sample.

A note on this clone: The specificity of this receptor is unknown. Base qualities are not recorded, but no much larger clone differs from it by a single base.

Sequenced here: unsorted PBMCs, sampled 2.9 years after starting antiretroviral therapy. The TCR originated in a woman in her thirties with HIV. The chain employs TRBV7-3 and TRBJ2-1, with no D gene named confidently. The CDR3 sequence is CASSFQVANEQFF. The sequenced DNA is TGTGCCAGCAGCTTTCAGGTTGCTAATGAGCAGTTCTTC.